The entry below gives a single T cell receptor beta chain sequence along with its context. Its antigen is as yet unknown. This record belongs to a study of cytomegalovirus exposure and HLA in healthy donors. Notes on the study in general: In a later analysis, parvovirus B19, influenza, CMV and Epstein-Barr virus appeared linked to several top co-occurrence clusters.

Primers for the PCR totalled 60 Vbeta and 13 Jbeta. Only in-frame clones appear in the TCRdb table, and some are missing; sequencing was by immunoSEQ multiplex PCR. The sample records 110,000 or so clones, about 78% being singletons. The CDR3 loop spans 16 amino acids. Trimming stripped 3 bases from V and 4 bases from J, with 19 bases between. From germline, CDR1 is SGDLS and CDR2 YYNGEE. The chain uses TRBV9 and TRBJ1-1; D call uncertain. This TCR was sampled from a woman under 40 in good health and CMV-seropositive. The sequenced sample consisted of PBMCs. This CDR3 reads CASSAPGNWVGTEAFF. CDR3 DNA sequence: TGTGCCAGCAGCGCCCCGGGGAATTGGGTCGGCACTGAAGCTTTCTTT.